The sequence of this TCR beta chain was determined in a study of CD8 T cells in ankylosing spondylitis. General study findings and limits: Blood of patients with ankylosing spondylitis appeared to be characterized by a TCR beta motif of roughly eight highly homologous variants. Clones that were linked to disease were CD8+ and were relatively rare in peripheral blood.

CDR1 is SGHRS, CDR2 YFSETQ, per germline. The CDR3 contains 16 residues. The V and J ends lost 4 bases and 4 bases, in that order; junction bases with no gene match: 8. Researchers built TCR beta libraries using quantitative 5'-RACE with molecular barcodes. TCRdb called the 5' RACE reads again in MiXCR, with one record for every CDR3 protein. Of around 440,000 distinct CDR3 sequences in the sample, 17% were seen once. As concerns this clonotype: What it recognizes is unknown.

The TCR was taken from a male donor with ankylosing spondylitis. Source material: blood, either unsorted or a sorted T cell fraction (not recorded which). The chain recombines TRBV5-1 with TRBJ2-1; TRBD2 matches at 10 bases. CDR3 coding DNA: TGCGCCAGCAGCAGCCCGGGACTAGCGACTTACAATGAGCAGTTCTTC. Its translation is CASSSPGLATYNEQFF.